This T cell receptor (beta chain) was obtained from a study of T cell repertoires in cytomegalovirus infection (dated by TCRdb to about 2019). In terms of the full investigation: Recently identified HLA-C-restricted CMV epitopes, whose presentation resists viral immunomodulation, were targeted by peptide stimulations together with well-studied HLA-B-restricted epitopes. Because public TCR beta signatures pointed to carriage of CMV infection together with the matching HLA type, the HLA type of each donor mattered for the analysis. Paper-wide results and their limitations: The ex vivo response was dominated by HLA-C-restricted CMV-specific TCR beta clonotypes, and the single most frequent clonotype in two of eight donors was supplied by these HLA-C-restricted clonotypes. Carriers of CMV infection plus the relevant HLA type were discriminated by the cumulative frequency of public TCR beta family members in the study cohort and in an independent approximately 360-donor cohort.

The data were produced on an Illumina HiSeq 1500. The public reads were reanalyzed by TCRdb: fastp trimming at Q25, MiXCR alignment, in-frame beta chains only. Rows with a matching CDR3 protein are joined into one entry that keeps the most common DNA and genes. This sample lists about 830,000 distinct CDR3 sequences; around a third were detected once. The top ten hold 12% of the sample. Read against the paper, the sample's treatment or condition label means: in vitro stimulation with specific CMV peptide epitopes to enrich CMV-specific T cells. The sample holds many counts of this clonotype. Its antigen has not been determined. Base qualities are not at hand, and no much larger clone is one base apart. There are 17 amino acids in the CDR3, from cysteine to phenylalanine inclusive. The retained sequence is limited to the CDR3, 51 bases, with the frame set at the first base. The germline V gene sets CDR1 to SGHVS and CDR2 to FNYEAQ. Here V drops 11 bases and J drops 1 base, and the junction holds 13 bases not matched to any gene.

The starting material was cultured CD8+ T cells from PBMCs, obtained from culture after CMV antigen stimulation. This chain is built from TRBV7-6 and TRBJ2-6, with 8 bases aligning to TRBD1. The origin of this receptor is a human donor in good health (CMV status not recorded). Some clones in this sample may be carry-over from other donors' samples. CDR3 loop: CAGLDREKLSGANVLTF. Read as DNA, the sequence is TGTGCCGGCTTGGACAGGGAAAAATTGTCTGGGGCCAACGTCCTGACTTTC.